Presented here are 10 T cell receptor beta chains from one specimen sequenced in a study of blood T cell repertoires in COVID-19. Produced via immunoSEQ multiplex PCR; TCRdb's table is partial and in-frame only. Of some 220,000 clones listed, around 84% were seen once; the top ten hold more than 10%. Sequenced sample: peripheral blood. The receptors were sampled from a human donor in a cohort sampled during active COVID-19.

Comments on this clone: This sample also contains other DNA sequences that code for the same CDR3. In nucleotides, the CDR3 is TGTGCCAGCAGCCTACAGGGGAACACTGAAGCTTTCTTT. It codes for CASSLQGNTEAFF. The chain is built from TRBV12-3 or TRBV12-4 and TRBJ1-1; TRBD1 is a possible D gene (6 bases). CDR3 length equals 13 residues. Trimming stripped 6 bases from V and 1 base from J, with 9 bases between.

V gene TRBV11-2 combines with J gene TRBJ2-7; a possible D gene is TRBD2 (6 bases). Looked up from germline, CDR1 is SGHAT and CDR2 is FQNNGV. This CDR3 has 15 amino acids. V was clipped by 1 base and J by 4 bases, with 14 bases between them. The CDR3 DNA follows: TGTGCCAGCAGCTTAGTAGGCGGAGGAGGGTACGAGCAGTACTTC. Encoded protein: CASSLVGGGGYEQYF.

V and J are TRBV10-3 and TRBJ2-7, with TRBD2 identical over 7 bases. The CDR3 consists of 15 residues. CDR1 ENHRY and CDR2 SYGVKD come from the germline V gene. Trimming took 3 bases from V and 6 from J; bases not matched to a gene: 11. In DNA, the CDR3 is TGTGCCATCAGTGAATTGGGAGGGACGCGGGGCGAGCAGTACTTC. Protein: CAISELGGTRGEQYF.

The chain is built from TRBV5-1 and TRBJ1-3, with unresolved D. The germline V and J ends were trimmed by 4 bases and 0 bases, with 8 bases remaining between them. Germline loops: CDR1 SGHRS, CDR2 YFSETQ. The CDR3 consists of 14 residues. DNA of the CDR3: TGCGCCAGCAGCGGAGTGAGCTCTGGAAACACCATATATTTT. Protein product: CASSGVSSGNTIYF. Together with reference TRBV5-1 and TRBJ1-3, the CDR3 gives the full variable domain: KAGVTQTPRYLIKTRGQQVTLSCSPISGHRSVSWYQQTPGQGLQFLFEYFSETQRNKGNFPGRFSGRQFSNSRSEMNVSTLELGDSALYLCASSGVSSGNTIYFGEGSWLTVV.

The rearrangement uses TRBV19 and TRBJ2-3; a weak D match, TRBD2 (6 bases). The CDR3 extends over 15 amino acids. Trimming took off 1 base at V and 7 bases at J, with 15 bases between the two ends. The V gene's germline CDR1 is LNHDA and CDR2 SQIVND (reference sequence). The CDR3 region has the DNA TGTGCCAGTAGTATAGGCCCGCGGGGTTCAAATACGCAGTATTTT. This gives the protein CASSIGPRGSNTQYF.

The chain has TRBV9 and TRBJ1-6; 7 bases align to TRBD1. The CDR3 loop spans 15 amino acids. CDR1 SGDLS and CDR2 YYNGEE come from the germline V gene. Trimming took 4 bases from V and 7 from J; bases not matched to a gene: 8. The CDR3 coding sequence is TGTGCCAGCAGCATAACGGGACAGACGAATTCACCCCTCCACTTT. This translates into CASSITGQTNSPLHF.

The count of this clone is one. The chain has TRBV7-3 and TRBJ2-5; D may be TRBD1 (5 bases). Trimming stripped 4 bases from V and 1 base from J, with 10 bases between. CDR1 SGHTA and CDR2 FQGTGA come from the germline V gene. The CDR3 consists of 14 residues. The chain's CDR3 is CASSWGGSQETQYF. The CDR3 DNA is TGTGCCAGCAGCTGGGGCGGTTCCCAAGAGACCCAGTACTTC.

Here the CDR3 DNA reads TGTGCCATCAGTGACAGGGAGGATGGCTACACCTTC. Its translation: CAISDREDGYTF. The chain recombines TRBV10-3 with TRBJ1-2, with D tentatively TRBD1 (5 bases). Germline V lookup: CDR1 ENHRY, CDR2 SYGVKD. Trimming took 3 bases from V and 6 from J, leaving 8 bases between them. The CDR3 is 12 amino acids.

This clone was detected many times. The V gene is TRBV30, the J gene TRBJ1-2; no reliable D call. Germline V CDR1 and CDR2: GTSNPN, SVGIG (reference sequence). Trimming stripped 2 bases from V and 6 bases from J, with 4 bases between. This CDR3 is 10 amino acids long. The CDR3: CAWSRDGYTF. CDR3 coding DNA: TGTGCCTGGAGTCGGGATGGCTACACCTTC.

J is TRBJ2-2 and V is TRBV27, with TRBD2 as a possible D gene (6 bases). The CDR3 contains 15 residues. V was shortened by 6 bases and J by 3 bases, with 14 bases between the two germline ends. Germline CDR1 reads MNHEY; CDR2 reads SMNVEV (reference sequence). CDR3 DNA sequence: TGTGCCAGCAGGGGCGCGGGGCCCGACACCGGGGAGCTGTTTTTT. The encoded protein is CASRGAGPDTGELFF.